These T cell receptor beta chains were read from a single sample in a study of cytotoxic CD8 clonotypes in ibrutinib-treated CLL. Some clones are missing from TCRdb's copy, which holds only in-frame ones; the method was immunoSEQ multiplex PCR. This repertoire shows 25,000 to 35,000 clones, 75% to 85% found once; its top ten account for 8%. The sample here was PBMCs, taken after 24 months of ibrutinib treatment. These receptors were collected from a human donor with chronic lymphocytic leukemia. Both conserved end residues are part of each CDR3. A D gene is named only where the DNA matches it firmly. Size is omitted from some rows. Given values are once, few, many or a class for expanded clones.

>.|TRBD2|TRBJ2-2|TRBV7-2
TGTGCCAGCAGCCGTAGCGGGGGATATCAGGAGCTGTTTTTT
CASSRSGGYQELFF
>.|.|TRBJ1-6|TRBV5-1
TGCGCCAGCAGCTTGGTAGGACAGAGCTATAATTCACCCCTCCACTTT
CASSLVGQSYNSPLHF
>once|.|TRBJ1-1|TRBV9
TGTGCCAGCAGCGTAGTCATCCAGGCCGGCACTGAAGCTTTCTTT
CASSVVIQAGTEAFF
>once|.|TRBJ1-1|TRBV5-1
TGCGCCAGCAGCTTGGCTGGACAGATAACCATGAACACTGAAGCTTTCTTT
CASSLAGQITMNTEAFF
>few|.|TRBJ1-2|TRBV19
TGTGCCAGTAATAAGGAGGGCGGCTATGGCTACACCTTC
CASNKEGGYGYTF
>.|TRBD2|TRBJ2-3|TRBV2
TGTGCCAGCGCCCGAAGGGCGTCCACTCTAAGCGGGGATTTT
CASARRASTLSGDF
>.|TRBD1|TRBJ1-5|TRBV6-5
TGTGCCAGCAGCCGACAGGGCCATCAGCCCCAGCATTTT
CASSRQGHQPQHF
>.|.|TRBJ2-7|TRBV29-1
TGCAGCGCCTGGGGAGGGGGAGAGCAGTACTTC
CSAWGGGEQYF
>once|.|TRBJ1-6|TRBV6-1
TGTGCCAGCAGTGAAGCGCGTCCAGGGTTTAATTCACCCCTCCACTTT
CASSEARPGFNSPLHF
>.|TRBD1|TRBJ2-2|TRBV5-1
TGCGCCAGCAGCGACAGGGGGATCGGCGGGGAGCTGTTTTTT
CASSDRGIGGELFF
>.|.|TRBJ2-5|TRBV28
TGTGCCAGCAGTCCCCCCTTTGAAGAGACCCAGTACTTC
CASSPPFEETQYF
>.|.|TRBJ1-1|TRBV29-1
TGCAGCGTGGGTTTGGTCACTGAAGCTTTCTTT
CSVGLVTEAFF
>.|TRBD1|TRBJ2-7|TRBV6-6
TGTGCCAGCAGTAAGGAGAACAGGGGGCTTTACGAGCAGTACTTC
CASSKENRGLYEQYF
>.|.|TRBJ1-2|TRBV5-1
TGCGCCAGCAGCTTCTTAGGGGGCTACACCTTC
CASSFLGGYTF
>.|TRBD2|TRBJ2-2|TRBV5-4
TGTGCCAGCAGCACAAGACTAGCGGGGGCAACCGGGGAGCTGTTTTTT
CASSTRLAGATGELFF
>.|TRBD2|TRBJ2-7|TRBV7-3
TGTGCCAGCAGCCGGCCGCTTCGGGCGGGGGGGCTGTCCGAGCAGTACTTC
CASSRPLRAGGLSEQYF
>few|.|TRBJ1-3|TRBV6-5
TGTGCCACCGGACAAAACAGGGACGGAAACACCATATATTTT
CATGQNRDGNTIYF
>.|.|TRBJ1-1|TRBV19
TGTGCCAGTAGTATAGGAGAGACTGAAGCTTTCTTT
CASSIGETEAFF
>.|TRBD1|TRBJ1-4|TRBV29-1
TGCAGCGCCGAGGGCAGGGGGTGGGCTAATGAAAAACTGTTTTTT
CSAEGRGWANEKLFF
>once|.|TRBJ2-3|TRBV6-6
TGTGCCAGCAGTCTAGGGGACAGCACAGATACGCAGTATTTT
CASSLGDSTDTQYF
>.|.|TRBJ1-2|TRBV10-3
TGTGCCATCTCCGACGGGGCTGGGGATGGCTACACCTTC
CAISDGAGDGYTF
>.|.|TRBJ1-3|TRBV4-2
TGTGCCAGCAGTTTCTCTGGAAACACCATATATTTT
CASSFSGNTIYF
>.|TRBD2|TRBJ2-3|TRBV7-3
TGTGCCAGCAGCACTAGCGGGGGGAGTGCGGGTCCTGAGTATTTT
CASSTSGGSAGPEYF
>once|.|TRBJ2-7|TRBV27
TGTGCCACCAGCAGAGCGGGGACAGGCGAGCAGTACTTC
CATSRAGTGEQYF
>.|TRBD2|TRBJ2-3|TRBV10-3
TGTGCCATCAGGACCGCACTAGCGGGGGTAAATACGCAGTATTTT
CAIRTALAGVNTQYF
>few|.|TRBJ1-5|TRBV2
TGTGCCAGCATGACGGGAAATCAGCCCCAGCATTTT
CASMTGNQPQHF
>medium-sized|.|TRBJ1-1|TRBV11-2
TGTGCCAGCAGCTTAGGGGCCTTTGAAGCTTTCTTT
CASSLGAFEAFF
>.|.|TRBJ1-6|TRBV11-3
TGTGCCAGCAGCTTTGACAGCGATTCACCCCTCCACTTT
CASSFDSDSPLHF
>.|.|TRBJ2-1|TRBV2
TGTGCCAGCAGGAAGCTCGCGGGGCTCAATGAGCAGTTCTTC
CASRKLAGLNEQFF
>.|.|TRBJ2-5|TRBV7-9
TGTGCCAGCAGCTCAGACAGGAGAGCCCAAGAGACCCAGTACTTC
CASSSDRRAQETQYF
>.|.|TRBJ1-6|TRBV5-5
TGTGCCAGCAGCTTGTTCGGGCGGTTTGCTGATTCACCCCTCCACTTT
CASSLFGRFADSPLHF
>.|TRBD1|TRBJ1-4|TRBV19
TGTGCCAGTAGAATGACAGGGGTGGAAGAAAAACTGTTTTTT
CASRMTGVEEKLFF
>once|TRBD2|TRBJ2-1|TRBV30
TGTGCCCGGCTTCGAGCGAGCGGGGGGGCCTATGAGCAGTTCTTC
CARLRASGGAYEQFF
>.|.|TRBJ1-6|TRBV28
TGTGCCAGCAGCTTAGGAGGACAGCTCAAAGATAATTCACCCCTCCACTTT
CASSLGGQLKDNSPLHF
>.|.|TRBJ1-4|TRBV4-1
TGCGCCAGCAGCCAAGATTCGGCAGGGGATGAAAAACTGTTTTTT
CASSQDSAGDEKLFF
>.|TRBD1|TRBJ1-2|TRBV5-1
TGCGCCAGCAGCCCGGGACAGGGTGGTGGCTACACCTTC
CASSPGQGGGYTF
>.|.|TRBJ1-5|TRBV6-5
TGTGCCAGCAGTGGGGGGGAGCCCCAGCATTTT
CASSGGEPQHF
>once|.|TRBJ2-5|TRBV29-1
TGCAGCGTTGCAAAACCGGGGGTGACTTACCAAGAGACCCAGTACTTC
CSVAKPGVTYQETQYF
>.|.|TRBJ2-2|TRBV19
TGTGCCAGTAGTCCCCGGGGGAGGCCACACACCGGGGAGCTGTTTTTT
CASSPRGRPHTGELFF
>.|.|TRBJ2-7|TRBV5-4
TGTGCCAGCAGCTTAGAGACATATGACGAGCAGTACTTC
CASSLETYDEQYF
>.|.|TRBJ2-6|TRBV5-1
TGCGCCAGCAGCTTGGTTCTGGGTCTGAGCTCTGGGGCCAACGTCCTGACTTTC
CASSLVLGLSSGANVLTF
>.|TRBD1|TRBJ1-2|TRBV6-5
TGTGCCAGCAGTTACGCGCTCGGACAGGGCTATGGCTACACCTTC
CASSYALGQGYGYTF
>.|.|TRBJ1-1|TRBV18
TGTGCCAGCTCACCATACGGCGGAAAGGGGGACACTGAAGCTTTCTTT
CASSPYGGKGDTEAFF
>few|.|TRBJ2-3|TRBV30
TGTGCCTGGAGTGGGGGGGCGGGCACAGATACGCAGTATTTT
CAWSGGAGTDTQYF
>.|.|TRBJ1-1|TRBV6-4
TGTGCCAGCCGGGACACAAATCGTGACACTGAAGCTTTCTTT
CASRDTNRDTEAFF
>.|.|TRBJ2-2|TRBV19
TGTGCCAGTAGAGGGGGAGCCGGGGAGCTGTTTTTT
CASRGGAGELFF
>.|.|TRBJ1-2|TRBV27
TGTGCCAGCAGTTTCGGGAGCTTCTATGGCTACACCTTC
CASSFGSFYGYTF
>.|.|TRBJ2-1|TRBV7-3
TGTGCCAGCAGACTTAGCGGTTCGTCCTACAATGAGCAGTTCTTC
CASRLSGSSYNEQFF
>.|TRBD1|TRBJ1-1|TRBV6-1
TGTGCCAGCACTGAACGGGACAGAAACACTGAAGCTTTCTTT
CASTERDRNTEAFF
>.|.|TRBJ1-3|TRBV9
TGTGCCAGCAGCGCACCAGTCTCTGGAAACACCATATATTTT
CASSAPVSGNTIYF
>.|TRBD1|TRBJ1-5|TRBV2
TGTGCCAGCAGTGATTCGTCTAAACCGGGGACAGGGTATTCACAGCATTTT
CASSDSSKPGTGYSQHF
>.|.|TRBJ1-1|TRBV5-6
TGTGCCAGCAGCTTGGATTGGGGGGACTACAGGAACACTGAAGCTTTCTTT
CASSLDWGDYRNTEAFF